This note documents a single T cell receptor (beta chain) sequence. This entry belongs to a study of cytomegalovirus exposure and HLA in healthy donors. Germline CDR1 is LNHDA and CDR2 is SQIVND (reference sequence). CDR3 size: 16 residues. The trim removed 5 bases at V and 1 base at J, leaving 10 bases unmatched. PCR employed 60 Vbeta and 13 Jbeta primers. Sequenced by immunoSEQ multiplex PCR; TCRdb stores in-frame clones only, minus some. The repertoire holds around 100,000 clones, with about 80% as singletons. Sequencing was done on a sample of PBMCs. This chain connects TRBV19 to TRBJ2-5, with TRBD1 matching over 7 bases. The receptor's source is a woman aged 30 to 39 in good health and CMV-seropositive. CDR3 residues: CASSYRVGQIQETQYF. DNA for the CDR3: TGTGCCAGTAGTTATAGGGTGGGACAGATCCAAGAGACCCAGTACTTC.